This note documents a single TCR beta chain sequence. CDR3 length: 16 amino acids. This record belongs to a study of human CD8 memory T cell subsets. Early memory CD8+ T cells that were CCR7+ PD-1+ TIGIT+ with exhausted-like traits constituted the TPEX cells. Enrichment for total CD8+ T cells was performed by negative magnetic separation. For every subset, the RNA was derived from duplicate vials of about 140,000 sorted CD8+ T cells. Investigators built TCR beta libraries using UMI-labeled 5' RACE. Reprocessing the 5' RACE reads, TCRdb reports a single entry for every CDR3 protein and omits DNA. This table lists thousands of distinct CDR3 sequences.

The clonotype was recovered from a human donor in good health. Sequenced material: CD8+ T cells from PBMCs. The chain recombines TRBV12-3 or TRBV12-4 with TRBJ2-4; TCRdb selects TRBD2, and the lack of DNA leaves this call unchecked. CDR3 sequence reads: CASRLGLAGPKNIQYF.